The 8 T cell receptor beta chains in this list originate from one sample, sequenced in a study of T cell responses to AZD1222 COVID-19 vaccine (dated by TCRdb to the early 2020s). The time point label of this sample denotes: baseline before first vaccination. Receptor libraries were prepared by the immunoSEQ multiplex PCR assay. TCRdb mirrors the immuneACCESS table, restricted to in-frame sequences. Some clones are absent from its copies; in checked studies, under half trace to an unresolved V gene, and the reason for the others is unknown. The sample table holds 100,000 to 150,000 clones, of which 92% were seen once. The top ten clones comprise 1.1% of the sample. The sample consisted of peripheral blood, taken on day 0 of AZD1222 vaccination. The receptors were gathered from an adult in good health.

As concerns this clone: Germline and junction disagree at one end, which may indicate a read error. This rearrangement joins TRBV3-1 (or the pseudogene TRBV3-2) to TRBJ1-4; no clear D. Germline CDR1 is LGHDT and CDR2 is YNNKEL (reference sequence). The CDR3 length is 12 residues. The CDR3 coding sequence is TGTGCCAGCAGCCAACAATCCGGGCCCTTACGTTTT. This encodes CASSQQSGPLRF.

The genes are TRBV18 and TRBJ1-4; TRBD1 matches at 9 bases. With V trimmed by 6 bases and J by 0 bases, 8 bases remained unmatched. Germline assignment: CDR1 KGHSH and CDR2 LQKENI. This CDR3 has 17 residues. CDR3: CASSVRDRAPTNEKLFF. The CDR3 DNA reads as TGTGCCAGCTCCGTACGGGACAGGGCCCCAACTAATGAAAAACTGTTTTTT.

The chain joins TRBV19 to TRBJ1-1; D is unclear. The CDR3 runs to 9 residues. The germline CDR1 and CDR2 sequences are LNHDA and SQIVND (reference sequence). V lost 8 bases, J lost 5 bases, and 3 bases lay in between. In DNA form, the CDR3 reads TGTGCCAGTGGTACTGAAGCTTTCTTT. Protein product: CASGTEAFF.

In this sample, this clone turned up once. This chain connects TRBV3-1 (or the pseudogene TRBV3-2) to TRBJ1-2; D perhaps matches TRBD1 (5 bases). The germline gives CDR1 LGHDT, CDR2 YNNKEL (reference sequence). The V gene lost 1 base and the J gene lost 5 bases, with 17 bases spanning the gap. The CDR3 sequence is 16 residues long. In DNA form, the CDR3 reads TGTGCCAGCAGCCAAGGATTCGAGGGACGTTGGTATGGCTACACCTTC. Translating it yields CASSQGFEGRWYGYTF.

The chain joins TRBV6-2 or TRBV6-3 to TRBJ1-5, with TRBD1 matching over 9 bases. V was pared by 0 bases and J by 0 bases, with 9 bases of the junction left unmatched. Germline V lookup: CDR1 MNHEY, CDR2 SVGEGT. This CDR3 is built from 19 residues. Written as DNA, the CDR3 is TGTGCCAGCAGTTACTCCTGGACAGGGGACGATTATAGCAATCAGCCCCAGCATTTT. This gives the protein CASSYSWTGDDYSNQPQHF.

The genes are TRBV11-1 and TRBJ1-2; D remains ambiguous. Between the trimmed V and J ends, which lost 1 base and 1 base, there was a span of 10 bases. CDR3 length: 15 amino acids. The germline CDR1 and CDR2 sequences are SGHAT and FQDESV (reference sequence). The CDR3 sequence: CASSLGASNNYGYTF. The CDR3 DNA sequence: TGTGCCAGCAGCTTAGGGGCAAGTAATAACTATGGCTACACCTTC.

This clone was seen a single time. V is TRBV5-4 and J is TRBJ1-1; TRBD1 is a possible D gene (6 bases). CDR1 is SGHNT, CDR2 YYREEE, per germline (reference sequence). The CDR3 is 15 residues long. V was shortened by 4 bases and J by 1 base, with 14 bases between the two germline ends. The CDR3 loop is CASSPEGGRNTEAFF. The CDR3 DNA is TGTGCCAGCAGCCCCGAGGGGGGGCGGAACACTGAAGCTTTCTTT.

The chain combines TRBV7-8 with TRBJ1-1; a weak D match, TRBD1 (5 bases). Germline V lookup: CDR1 SGHVS, CDR2 FQNEAQ. CDR3 length equals 16 residues. Trimming shortened V by 1 base and J by 5 bases, and 17 bases separated the two germline ends. The CDR3 coding sequence is TGTGCCAGCAGCTTAGGGACTGGGGGATGGGGGACTGAAGCTTTCTTT. Its protein product is CASSLGTGGWGTEAFF.